Below are 23 T cell receptor beta chains sequenced from a single sample in a study of shared clonotypes between healthy human individuals. The method was immunoSEQ multiplex PCR; TCRdb's version includes in-frame clones alone and lacks a portion of them. Of about 490,000 clones listed, 70% to 80% are singletons. Input material: PBMCs. These receptor sequences come from a woman aged 40 to 50 in good health. Some clones in this sample may be carry-over from other donors' samples.

V and J are TRBV5-1 and TRBJ1-3; D call uncertain. The V gene lost 4 bases and the J gene lost 4 bases, with 9 bases spanning the gap. CDR1 is SGHRS and CDR2 is YFSETQ in the germline V gene. The CDR3 extends over 13 amino acids. CDR3 nucleotides: TGCGCCAGCAGCCAGGACGGCGGAAACACCATATATTTT. This gives the protein CASSQDGGNTIYF.

V is TRBV29-1 and J is TRBJ2-7; D not certain. The CDR3 extends over 16 amino acids. Germline values: CDR1 SQVTM, CDR2 ANQGSEA. Trimming removed 7 bases from V and 2 bases from J, with 24 bases in between. In DNA form, the CDR3 reads TGCAGCGCCACCGGGCCCCCCTCCCATCCGACCTACGAGCAGTACTTC. The encoded protein is CSATGPPSHPTYEQYF.

V gene TRBV2 combines with J gene TRBJ1-5; maybe TRBD1 (5 bases). The germline V and J ends were trimmed by 3 bases and 4 bases, with 10 bases remaining between them. The CDR3 has 14 residues. CDR1 SNHLY and CDR2 FYNNEI come from the germline V gene. The DNA of the CDR3 is TGTGCCAGCAGTGATCAGGGTATTAATCAGCCCCAGCATTTT. Protein: CASSDQGINQPQHF.

This clone has just a few counts. V usage is TRBV19 and J usage is TRBJ2-7; the D gene is possibly TRBD2 (6 bases). V was pared by 5 bases and J by 2 bases, with 13 bases between. Germline CDR1 is LNHDA and CDR2 is SQIVND (reference sequence). The CDR3 has 14 residues. CDR3 DNA: TGTGCCAGTAGTCAAGCGGGCCTAACCTACGAGCAGTACTTC. Translated, it gives CASSQAGLTYEQYF.

This clone was seen a single time. The gene calls are TRBV5-4 and TRBJ1-2; 9 nucleotides line up with TRBD1. In germline, CDR1 is SGHNT, CDR2 YYREEE (reference sequence). There are 15 residues in the CDR3. Trimming removed 0 bases from V and 5 bases from J; junction bases left unmatched: 5. This CDR3 is CASSLAGTGIYGYTF. The CDR3 bases are TGTGCCAGCAGCTTGGCCGGGACAGGGATTTATGGCTACACCTTC. Full variable domain (missing parts from reference TRBV5-4 and TRBJ1-2): ETGVTQSPTHLIKTRGQQVTLRCSSQSGHNTVSWYQQALGQGPQFIFQYYREEENGRGNFPPRFSGLQFPNYSSELNVNALELDDSALYLCASSLAGTGIYGYTFGSGTRLTVV.

This clone was seen a single time. The rearrangement uses TRBV25-1 and TRBJ2-3; TRBD2 aligns across 7 bases. V was pared by 6 bases and J by 1 base, with 7 bases of the junction left unmatched. Germline CDR1 and CDR2: MGHDK and SYGVNS. The CDR3 has 15 residues. CDR3 residues: CASRRWGGGTDTQYF. CDR3 nucleotide sequence: TGTGCCAGCAGGAGATGGGGAGGGGGCACAGATACGCAGTATTTT.

The V and J genes are TRBV10-1 and TRBJ2-2; TRBD1 might be the D (6 bases). V dropped 7 bases and J dropped 6 bases, with 12 bases sitting between them. Germline loops: CDR1 WNHNN, CDR2 SYGVQD (reference sequence). CDR3 length: 13 residues. The CDR3, as DNA: TGCGCCAGCAATGGACAGCATGCCGGGGAGCTGTTTTTT. Translated, it gives CASNGQHAGELFF.

On this clone: An end of the junction does not agree with germline; a read error may underlie this. V gene TRBV27 combines with J gene TRBJ2-1; 8 bases agree with TRBD1. The V gene's germline CDR1 is MNHEY and CDR2 SMNVEV (reference sequence). CDR3 length: 15 amino acids. The CDR3 region has the DNA TGTGCCGGCAGACATCCGGGACAGGCCTACAATGAGCAGTTCTTC. Its protein product is CAGRHPGQAYNEQFF.

This chain links TRBV21-1 with TRBJ2-1; the table's D call of TRBD2 was not tested on the DNA. TRBV21-1 counts as a pseudogene. The CDR3 is made up of 20 amino acids. The CDR3 region has the DNA TGTGCCAGCGTGGCAGGCCAGCGGACTAGCGGGAGTTTATCCTACAATGAGCAGTTCTTC. It encodes CASVAGQRTSGSLSYNEQFF.

Only one count was recorded for this clone. This sequence joins TRBV7-2 and TRBJ1-5; the D is unclear. Germline CDR1 and CDR2: SGHTA and FQGNSA. The CDR3 contains 15 residues. V gave up 0 bases and J gave up 2 bases, with 8 bases separating them. CDR3 amino acids: CASSLAGQGNQPQHF. The CDR3 bases are TGTGCCAGCAGCTTAGCTGGGCAGGGCAATCAGCCCCAGCATTTT.

CDR3 DNA: TGCGCCAGCAGCTTGGCCCGGAGCGGGAGGGTTGACACAGATACGCAGTATTTT. Its protein is CASSLARSGRVDTDTQYF. V is TRBV5-1 and J is TRBJ2-3, with 10 positions matching TRBD2. The CDR3 is 18 amino acids. The germline V gene has CDR1 SGHRS and CDR2 YFSETQ. J lost 2 bases, V lost 0 bases, and 9 bases had no gene match.

The chain has TRBV5-1 and TRBJ2-3; either TRBD1 or TRBD2 may supply D (6 bases each). The germline V gene has CDR1 SGHRS and CDR2 YFSETQ. The CDR3 is made up of 16 amino acids. V gave up 0 bases and J gave up 3 bases, with 14 bases separating them. CDR3 loop: CASSLAGDKTTDTQYF. The CDR3 coding sequence is TGCGCCAGCAGCTTGGCGGGGGACAAGACAACAGATACGCAGTATTTT.

The rearrangement links TRBV28 to TRBJ2-7; maybe TRBD1 (6 bases). CDR1 and CDR2 (germline): MDHEN, SYDVKM. The CDR3 is 13 amino acids. V gave up 6 bases and J gave up 0 bases, with 9 bases separating them. CDR3 in DNA: TGTGCCAGCAGGGACAGCTACTCCTACGAGCAGTACTTC. Amino acids: CASRDSYSYEQYF.

This clone appeared many times. The chain has TRBV30 and TRBJ1-2; TRBD1 might be the D (6 bases). CDR3 size: 15 residues. The V gene lost 2 bases and the J gene lost 0 bases, with 13 bases spanning the gap. In germline, CDR1 is GTSNPN, CDR2 SVGIG (reference sequence). DNA of the CDR3: TGTGCCTGGAGTTTTTTGGGGGGCGCTAACTATGGCTACACCTTC. Translating gives CAWSFLGGANYGYTF.

Written as DNA, the CDR3 is TGTGCCAGCAGCCTCTCCTCCATCCACGAGCAGTACTTC. It codes for CASSLSSIHEQYF. The chain recombines TRBV11-2 with TRBJ2-7; D uncertain. V was clipped by 5 bases and J by 5 bases, with 13 bases between them. Germline-derived CDR1 and CDR2 are SGHAT and FQNNGV. This CDR3 is built from 13 residues.

This chain links TRBV19 with TRBJ1-2; D not resolved. Trimming took 4 bases from V and 0 from J, leaving 0 bases between them. The CDR3 consists of 11 residues. Germline V gene sequence: CDR1 LNHDA, CDR2 SQIVND (reference sequence). The CDR3 region is CASSTNYGYTF. The CDR3, as DNA: TGTGCCAGTAGTACTAACTATGGCTACACCTTC.

CDR3 nucleotides: TGTGCCAGCAGCGCAGGGGCGGGAGGGGGAGGAAACACTGAAGCTTTCTTT. It translates to CASSAGAGGGGNTEAFF. The chain carries TRBV9 and TRBJ1-1; D perhaps matches TRBD1 (6 bases). The CDR3 totals 17 residues. Germline assignment: CDR1 SGDLS and CDR2 YYNGEE. V dropped 3 bases and J dropped 2 bases, with 20 bases sitting between them.

To note about this clone: A read error is possible here, since a much larger clone lies one base away. The V call is TRBV5-1, the J call TRBJ1-2; D unresolved. Germline values: CDR1 SGHRS, CDR2 YFSETQ. Deletions cut 0 bases from V and 3 bases from J, with 15 bases between. CDR3 length: 16 amino acids. The CDR3 protein is CASSLGETGSYYGYTF. CDR3 nucleotide sequence: TGCGCCAGCAGCTTGGGAGAGACGGGATCTTACTATGGCTACACCTTC.

The chain couples TRBV6-5 to TRBJ2-7; 16 nucleotides align to TRBD2. The CDR3 runs 14 residues. Trimming at V came to 6 bases and at J to 12 bases, leaving 8 bases not matched to a gene. Germline lookup yields CDR1 MNHEY and CDR2 SVGAGI. CDR3: CASSAGLAGGVLYF. CDR3 nucleotide sequence: TGTGCCAGCAGCGCGGGACTAGCGGGAGGGGTCTTGTACTTC.

The gene calls are TRBV29-1 and TRBJ2-1, with D tentatively TRBD2 (6 bases). This CDR3 spans 12 amino acids. The V gene lost 1 base and the J gene lost 6 bases, with 7 bases spanning the gap. Per the germline V gene, CDR1 is SQVTM and CDR2 is ANQGSEA. The CDR3 DNA reads as TGCAGCGTTGAAGGGAGGGGCAATGAGCAGTTCTTC. Translation: CSVEGRGNEQFF.

In the case of this clone: The sample carries other DNA sequences with the same CDR3. The rearrangement links TRBV18 to TRBJ2-5; 8 nucleotides agree with TRBD2. CDR1 and CDR2 from the germline V gene are KGHSH and LQKENI. The CDR3 extends over 12 amino acids. Losses at the gene ends were 6 bases for V and 3 bases for J; bases not matched to a gene: 0. The CDR3 nucleotides are TGTGCCAGCTCGGGACTAGAAGAGACCCAGTACTTC. This encodes CASSGLEETQYF.

The chain recombines TRBV5-1 with TRBJ2-5, with D maybe TRBD1 (6 bases). This CDR3 has 14 residues. V was pared by 4 bases and J by 5 bases, with 15 bases between. Germline values: CDR1 SGHRS, CDR2 YFSETQ. CDR3 sequence (DNA): TGCGCCAGCAGCATGAGACAGGCCGGGGAGACCCAGTACTTC. Protein sequence: CASSMRQAGETQYF.

The V and J genes are TRBV7-2 and TRBJ1-2, with D perhaps matching TRBD1 (6 bases). Trimming took off 5 bases at V and 2 bases at J, with 9 bases between the two ends. From germline, CDR1 is SGHTA and CDR2 FQGNSA. The CDR3 contains 13 residues. In nucleotides, the CDR3 is TGTGCCAGCAGCCGGACAGAGAACTATGGCTACACCTTC. As protein: CASSRTENYGYTF. The full variable domain, its missing parts supplied by reference TRBV7-2 and TRBJ1-2, is GAGVSQSPSNKVTEKGKDVELRCDPISGHTALYWYRQSLGQGLEFLIYFQGNSAPDKSGLPSDRFSAERTGGSVSTLTIQRTQQEDSAVYLCASSRTENYGYTFGSGTRLTVV.